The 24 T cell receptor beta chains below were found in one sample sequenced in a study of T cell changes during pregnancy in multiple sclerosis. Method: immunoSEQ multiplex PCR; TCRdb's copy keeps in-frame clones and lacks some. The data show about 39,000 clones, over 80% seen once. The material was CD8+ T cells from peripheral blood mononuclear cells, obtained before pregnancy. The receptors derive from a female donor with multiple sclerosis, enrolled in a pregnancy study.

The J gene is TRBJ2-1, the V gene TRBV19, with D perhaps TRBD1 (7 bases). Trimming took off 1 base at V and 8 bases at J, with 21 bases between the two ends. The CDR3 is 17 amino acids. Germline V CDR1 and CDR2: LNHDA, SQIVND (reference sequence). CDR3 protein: CASSIGGGIGGGHEQFF. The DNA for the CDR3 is TGTGCCAGTAGTATAGGAGGCGGGATAGGAGGGGGCCATGAGCAGTTCTTC.

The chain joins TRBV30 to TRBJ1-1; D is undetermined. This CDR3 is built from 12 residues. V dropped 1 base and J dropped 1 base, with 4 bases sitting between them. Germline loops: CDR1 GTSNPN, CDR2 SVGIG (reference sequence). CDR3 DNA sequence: TGTGCCTGGAGTGCAGGGAACACTGAAGCTTTCTTT. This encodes CAWSAGNTEAFF.

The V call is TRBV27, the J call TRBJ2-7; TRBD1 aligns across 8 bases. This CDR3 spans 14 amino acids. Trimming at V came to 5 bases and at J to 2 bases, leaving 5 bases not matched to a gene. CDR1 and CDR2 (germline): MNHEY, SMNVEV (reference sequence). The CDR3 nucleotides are TGTGCCAGCAGTCCTGGACAGGGCCCCTACGAGCAGTACTTC. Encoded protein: CASSPGQGPYEQYF.

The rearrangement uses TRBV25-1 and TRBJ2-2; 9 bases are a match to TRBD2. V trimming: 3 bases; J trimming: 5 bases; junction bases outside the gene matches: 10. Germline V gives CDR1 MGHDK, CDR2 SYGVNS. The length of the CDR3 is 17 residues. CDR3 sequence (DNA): TGTGCCAGCAGTGACGTGGTAGCGGGAGAGAGGACCGGGGAGCTGTTTTTT. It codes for CASSDVVAGERTGELFF.

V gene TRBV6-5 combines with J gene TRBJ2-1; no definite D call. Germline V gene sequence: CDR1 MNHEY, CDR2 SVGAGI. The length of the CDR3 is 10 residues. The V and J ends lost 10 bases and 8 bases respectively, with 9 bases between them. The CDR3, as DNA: TGTGCCACGGGTGAGGATGAGCAGTTCTTC. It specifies CATGEDEQFF.

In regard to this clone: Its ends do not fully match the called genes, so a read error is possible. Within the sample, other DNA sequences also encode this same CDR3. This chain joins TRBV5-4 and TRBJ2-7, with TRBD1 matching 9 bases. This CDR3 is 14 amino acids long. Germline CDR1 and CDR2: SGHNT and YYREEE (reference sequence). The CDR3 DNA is TGTGCCAGTAGCTTCGGGACAGGGAACTACGAGCAGTACTTC. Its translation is CASSFGTGNYEQYF. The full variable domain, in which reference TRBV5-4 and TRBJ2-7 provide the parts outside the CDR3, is ETGVTQSPTHLIKTRGQQVTLRCSSQSGHNTVSWYQQALGQGPQFIFQYYREEENGRGNFPPRFSGLQFPNYSSELNVNALELDDSALYLCASSFGTGNYEQYFGPGTRLTVT.

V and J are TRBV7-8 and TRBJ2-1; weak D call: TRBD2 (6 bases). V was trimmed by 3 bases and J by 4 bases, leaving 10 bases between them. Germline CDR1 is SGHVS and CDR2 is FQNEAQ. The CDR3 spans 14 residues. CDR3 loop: CASSFTGAYNEQFF. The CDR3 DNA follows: TGTGCCAGCAGCTTTACGGGAGCTTACAATGAGCAGTTCTTC.

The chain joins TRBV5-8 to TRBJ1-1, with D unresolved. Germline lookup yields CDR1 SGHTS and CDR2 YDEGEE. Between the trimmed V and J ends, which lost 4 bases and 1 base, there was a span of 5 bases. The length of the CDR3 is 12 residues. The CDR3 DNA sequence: TGTGCCAGCAGCCCGCGGAACACTGAAGCTTTCTTT. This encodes CASSPRNTEAFF.

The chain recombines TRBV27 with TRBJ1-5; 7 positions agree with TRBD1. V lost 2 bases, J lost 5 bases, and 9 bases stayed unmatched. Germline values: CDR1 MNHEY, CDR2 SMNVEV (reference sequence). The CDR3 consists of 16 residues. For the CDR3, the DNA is TGTGCCAGCAGTTTAGTAGGGGGCTTGGGGCATCAGCCCCAGCATTTT. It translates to CASSLVGGLGHQPQHF.

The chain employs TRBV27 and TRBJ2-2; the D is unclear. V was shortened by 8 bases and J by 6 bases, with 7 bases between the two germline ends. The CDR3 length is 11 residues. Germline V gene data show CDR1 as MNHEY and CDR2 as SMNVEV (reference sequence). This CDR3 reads CASWYSGELFF. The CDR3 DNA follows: TGTGCCAGCTGGTACTCCGGGGAGCTGTTTTTT.

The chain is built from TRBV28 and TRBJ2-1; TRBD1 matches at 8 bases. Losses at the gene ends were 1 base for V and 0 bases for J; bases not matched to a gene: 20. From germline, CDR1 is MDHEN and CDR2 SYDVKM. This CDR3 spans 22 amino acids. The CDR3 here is CASSLLQGGFVGGLNSYNEQFF. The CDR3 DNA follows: TGTGCCAGCAGTTTATTACAGGGGGGTTTTGTGGGGGGCCTTAACTCCTACAATGAGCAGTTCTTC.

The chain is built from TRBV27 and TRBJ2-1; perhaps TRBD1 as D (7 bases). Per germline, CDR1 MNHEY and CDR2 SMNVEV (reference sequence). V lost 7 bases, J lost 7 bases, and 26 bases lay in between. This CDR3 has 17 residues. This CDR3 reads CASTLALTGTLHNEQFF. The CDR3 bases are TGTGCCAGCACCCTAGCCTTGACAGGGACTTTACATAATGAGCAGTTCTTC.

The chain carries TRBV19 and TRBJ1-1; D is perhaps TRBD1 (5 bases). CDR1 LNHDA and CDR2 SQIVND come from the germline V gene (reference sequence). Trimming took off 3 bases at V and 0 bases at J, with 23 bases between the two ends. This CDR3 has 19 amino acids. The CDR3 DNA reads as TGTGCCAGTAGTATTGACCCGGCCCTCACCCAGGGTTTGAACACTGAAGCTTTCTTT. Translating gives CASSIDPALTQGLNTEAFF.

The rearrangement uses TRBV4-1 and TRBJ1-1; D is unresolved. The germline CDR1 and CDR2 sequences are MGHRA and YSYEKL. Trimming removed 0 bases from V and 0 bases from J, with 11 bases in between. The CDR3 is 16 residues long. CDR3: CASSQEAEAMNTEAFF. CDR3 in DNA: TGCGCCAGCAGCCAAGAGGCGGAGGCCATGAACACTGAAGCTTTCTTT.

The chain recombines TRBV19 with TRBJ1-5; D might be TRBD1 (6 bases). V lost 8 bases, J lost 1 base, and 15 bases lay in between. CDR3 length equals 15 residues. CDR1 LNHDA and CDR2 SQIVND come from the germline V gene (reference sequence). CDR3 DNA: TGTGCCAGTGGAGAAAACAGGGACAGCAATCAGCCCCAGCATTTT. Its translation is CASGENRDSNQPQHF.

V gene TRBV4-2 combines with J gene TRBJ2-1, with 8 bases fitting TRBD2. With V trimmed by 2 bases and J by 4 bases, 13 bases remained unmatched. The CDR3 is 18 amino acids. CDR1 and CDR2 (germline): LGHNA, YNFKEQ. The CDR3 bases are TGTGCCAGCAGCCAAAAGGGACCCACTAGCGGAACTTACAATGAGCAGTTCTTC. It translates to CASSQKGPTSGTYNEQFF.

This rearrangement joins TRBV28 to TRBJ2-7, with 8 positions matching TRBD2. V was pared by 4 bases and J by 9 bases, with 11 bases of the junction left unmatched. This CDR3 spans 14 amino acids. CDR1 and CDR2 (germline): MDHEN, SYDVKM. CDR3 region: CASSSGGTAGTQYF. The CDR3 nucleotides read TGTGCCAGCAGTTCGGGGGGGACGGCAGGGACGCAGTACTTC.

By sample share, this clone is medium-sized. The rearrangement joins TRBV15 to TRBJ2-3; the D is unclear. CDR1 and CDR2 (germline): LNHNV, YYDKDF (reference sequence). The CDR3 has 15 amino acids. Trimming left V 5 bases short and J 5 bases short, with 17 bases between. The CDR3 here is CATSPKSPSIDTQYF. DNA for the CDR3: TGTGCCACCAGCCCCAAAAGCCCCTCGATAGATACGCAGTATTTT.

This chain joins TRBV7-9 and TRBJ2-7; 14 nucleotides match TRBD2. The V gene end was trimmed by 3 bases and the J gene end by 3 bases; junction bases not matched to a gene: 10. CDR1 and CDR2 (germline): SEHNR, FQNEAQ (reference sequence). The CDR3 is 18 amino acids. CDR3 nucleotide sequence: TGTGCCAGCAGCTTTACCCAGACTAGCGGGAGGGATGTCTACGAGCAGTACTTC. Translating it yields CASSFTQTSGRDVYEQYF.

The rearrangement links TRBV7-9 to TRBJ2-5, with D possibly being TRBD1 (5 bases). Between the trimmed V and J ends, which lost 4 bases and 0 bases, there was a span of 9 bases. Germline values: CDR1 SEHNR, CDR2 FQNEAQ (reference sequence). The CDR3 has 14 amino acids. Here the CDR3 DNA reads TGTGCCAGCAGCTCGGACACGAACCAAGAGACCCAGTACTTC. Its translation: CASSSDTNQETQYF.

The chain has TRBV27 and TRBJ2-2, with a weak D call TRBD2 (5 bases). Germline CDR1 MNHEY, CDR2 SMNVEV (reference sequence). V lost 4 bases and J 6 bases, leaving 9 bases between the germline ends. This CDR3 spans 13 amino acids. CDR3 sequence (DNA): TGTGCCAGCAGTTATAGCGCCCCCGGGGAGCTGTTTTTT. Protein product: CASSYSAPGELFF.

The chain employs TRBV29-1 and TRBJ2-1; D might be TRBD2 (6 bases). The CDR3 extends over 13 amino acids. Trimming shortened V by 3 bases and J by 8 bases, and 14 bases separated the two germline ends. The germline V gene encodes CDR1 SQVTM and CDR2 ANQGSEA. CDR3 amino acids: CSVDGARGDEQFF. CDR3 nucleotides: TGCAGCGTTGACGGGGCGCGGGGCGATGAGCAGTTCTTC.

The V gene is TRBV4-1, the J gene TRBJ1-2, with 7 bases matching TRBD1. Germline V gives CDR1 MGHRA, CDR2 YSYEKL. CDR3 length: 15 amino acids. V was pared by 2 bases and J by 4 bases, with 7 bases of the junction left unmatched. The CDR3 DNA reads TGCGCCAGCAGCCAAACCTCGGGACAGATCTATGGCTACACCTTC. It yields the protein CASSQTSGQIYGYTF.

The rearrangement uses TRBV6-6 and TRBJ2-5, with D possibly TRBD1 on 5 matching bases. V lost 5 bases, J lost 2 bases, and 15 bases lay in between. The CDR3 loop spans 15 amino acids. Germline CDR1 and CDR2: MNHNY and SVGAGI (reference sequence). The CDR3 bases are TGTGCCAGCAGTCAGCAAGACAGTCGACAAGAGACCCAGTACTTC. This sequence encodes CASSQQDSRQETQYF.